The T cell receptor (beta chain) under discussion was sequenced for a study of T-cell reconstitution after alpha-beta-depleted transplantation in children. Unique molecular identifiers were incorporated into the prepared TCRbeta library. One entry per CDR3 protein results from TCRdb running MiXCR on the PCR reads. The table includes 150,000 to 250,000 distinct CDR3 sequences, more than 14% detected once. The germline V and J ends were trimmed by 2 bases and 1 base, with 12 bases remaining between them. CDR1 and CDR2 (germline): ENHRY, SYGVKD. The CDR3 spans 15 residues. This clonotype was recorded at least ten times.

Source: PBMCs from the stem cell graft donor, taken from the stem cell graft. The receptor comes from a human donor who donated a stem cell graft to a child with acute lymphoblastic leukemia. V and J are TRBV10-3 and TRBJ2-7; a possible D gene is TRBD2 (6 bases). The CDR3 coding sequence is TGTGCCATCAGTGAGCGCGGGATAGGTTCCTACGAGCAGTACTTC. It specifies CAISERGIGSYEQYF.